Given below is one T cell receptor beta chain in context. No antigen is known for it. The sample belongs to a study of shared clonotypes between healthy human individuals. Looking at the study overall: Those who served as donors were a couple of women and a few men between the ages of 18 and 49. Study conclusions and caveats: Deeper or shallower sequencing was expected to change how clonotypes are shared among donors.

As originally analysed: Junction-only immunoSEQ sequences carried no quality scores, so filtering differed. Clones were read by immunoSEQ multiplex PCR, and TCRdb kept only the in-frame ones, dropping some. V and J calls and clone size are those listed in that table; D and trimming were worked out from the DNA. The data contain about 510,000 clones, over 75% of them singletons. Trimming took 6 bases from V and 1 from J, leaving 17 bases between them. CDR3 length equals 16 residues. Per germline, CDR1 SNHLY and CDR2 FYNNEI. Unsorted material relied on roughly 86 million PBMCs as the source of genomic DNA.

The TCR was taken from a woman in her forties in good health. Some clones in this sample may be carry-over from other donors' samples. This chain joins TRBV2 and TRBJ2-3; D tentatively reads TRBD1 or TRBD2 (6 bases each). Sequencing used PBMCs. The CDR3 nucleotides read TGTGCCAGCAGCGCTAGTAGGGGGGCTGGCACAGATACGCAGTATTTT. Residues: CASSASRGAGTDTQYF.